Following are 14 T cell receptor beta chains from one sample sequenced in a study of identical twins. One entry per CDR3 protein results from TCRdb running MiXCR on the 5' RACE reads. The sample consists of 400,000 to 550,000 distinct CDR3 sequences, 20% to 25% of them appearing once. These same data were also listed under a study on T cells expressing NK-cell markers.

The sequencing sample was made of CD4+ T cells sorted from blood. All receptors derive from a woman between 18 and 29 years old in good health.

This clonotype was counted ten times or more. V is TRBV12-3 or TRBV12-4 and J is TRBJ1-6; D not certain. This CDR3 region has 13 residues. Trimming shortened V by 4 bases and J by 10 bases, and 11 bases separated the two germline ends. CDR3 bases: TGTGCCAGCAGTTCGGCCGGGCAATCACCCCTCCACTTT. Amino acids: CASSSAGQSPLHF.

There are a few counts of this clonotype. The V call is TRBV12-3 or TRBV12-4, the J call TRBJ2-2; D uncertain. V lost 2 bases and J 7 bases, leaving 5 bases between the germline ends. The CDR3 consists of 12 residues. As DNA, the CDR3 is TGTGCCAGCAGTTTAATGGTCGGGGAGCTGTTTTTT. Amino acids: CASSLMVGELFF.

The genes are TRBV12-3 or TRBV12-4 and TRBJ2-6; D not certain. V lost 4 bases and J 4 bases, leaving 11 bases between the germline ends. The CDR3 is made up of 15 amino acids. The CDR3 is CASSSDLAGANVLTF. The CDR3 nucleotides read TGTGCCAGCAGTTCCGACCTCGCAGGGGCCAACGTCCTGACTTTC.

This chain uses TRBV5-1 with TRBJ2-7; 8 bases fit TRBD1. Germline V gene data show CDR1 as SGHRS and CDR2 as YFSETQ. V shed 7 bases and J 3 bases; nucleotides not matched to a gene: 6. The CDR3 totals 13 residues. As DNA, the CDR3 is TGCGCCAGCGGGACAGGAAATGGCTACGAGCAGTACTTC. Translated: CASGTGNGYEQYF.

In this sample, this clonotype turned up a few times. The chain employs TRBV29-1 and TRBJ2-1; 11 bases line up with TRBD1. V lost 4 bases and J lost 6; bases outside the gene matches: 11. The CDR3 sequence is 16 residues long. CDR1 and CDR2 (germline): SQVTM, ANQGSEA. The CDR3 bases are TGCAGCGTTGGCCGGGTAGGGACAGGGGGGAGCAATGAGCAGTTCTTC. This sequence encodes CSVGRVGTGGSNEQFF.

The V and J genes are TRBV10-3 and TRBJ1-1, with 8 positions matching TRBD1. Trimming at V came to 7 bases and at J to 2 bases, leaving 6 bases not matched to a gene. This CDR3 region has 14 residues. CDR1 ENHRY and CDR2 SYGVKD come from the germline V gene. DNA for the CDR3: TGTGCCATCATTGCTGGGACAGGAAACACTGAAGCTTTCTTT. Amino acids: CAIIAGTGNTEAFF.

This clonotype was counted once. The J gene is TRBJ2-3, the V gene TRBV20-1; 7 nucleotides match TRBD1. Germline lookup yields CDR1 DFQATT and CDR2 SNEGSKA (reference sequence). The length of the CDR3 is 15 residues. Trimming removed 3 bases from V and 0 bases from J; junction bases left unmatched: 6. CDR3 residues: CSASRGTASTDTQYF. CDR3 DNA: TGCAGTGCTAGCCGTGGGACAGCCAGCACAGATACGCAGTATTTT.

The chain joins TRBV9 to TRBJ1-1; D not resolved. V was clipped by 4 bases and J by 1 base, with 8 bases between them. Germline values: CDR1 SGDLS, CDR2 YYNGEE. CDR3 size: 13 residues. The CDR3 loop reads CASSREENTEAFF. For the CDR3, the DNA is TGTGCCAGCAGCAGGGAGGAGAACACTGAAGCTTTCTTT.

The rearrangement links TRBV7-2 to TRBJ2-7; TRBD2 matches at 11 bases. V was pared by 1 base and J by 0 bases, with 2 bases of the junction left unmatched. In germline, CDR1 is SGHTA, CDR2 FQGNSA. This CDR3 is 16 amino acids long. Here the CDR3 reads CASSLVGTSGSYEQYF. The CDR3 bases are TGTGCCAGCAGCTTAGTAGGGACTAGCGGCTCCTACGAGCAGTACTTC.

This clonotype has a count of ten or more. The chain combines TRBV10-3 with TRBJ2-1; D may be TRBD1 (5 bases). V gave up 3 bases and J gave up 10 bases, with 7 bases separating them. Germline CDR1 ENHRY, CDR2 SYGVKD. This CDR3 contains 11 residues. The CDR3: CAISEGVEQFF. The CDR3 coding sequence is TGTGCCATCAGTGAAGGGGTAGAGCAGTTCTTC.

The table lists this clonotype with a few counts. The CDR3 loop is CASSFGLSSDTQYF. The CDR3 DNA reads TGCGCCAGCAGCTTTGGGCTCTCCTCAGATACGCAGTATTTT. The chain employs TRBV5-1 and TRBJ2-3; D remains ambiguous. The CDR3 contains 14 residues. Trimming left V 2 bases short and J 4 bases short, with 11 bases between. Germline V gene lookup returns CDR1 SGHRS and CDR2 YFSETQ. The complete variable domain, with remaining parts taken from reference TRBV5-1 and TRBJ2-3, reads KAGVTQTPRYLIKTRGQQVTLSCSPISGHRSVSWYQQTPGQGLQFLFEYFSETQRNKGNFPGRFSGRQFSNSRSEMNVSTLELGDSALYLCASSFGLSSDTQYFGPGTRLTVL.

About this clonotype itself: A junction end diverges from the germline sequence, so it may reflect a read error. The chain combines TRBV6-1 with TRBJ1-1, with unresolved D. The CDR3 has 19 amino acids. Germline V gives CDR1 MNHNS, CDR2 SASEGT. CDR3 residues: CASKRGGSGSGGRNTEAFF. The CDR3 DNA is TGTGCCAGCAAAAGAGGAGGGTCGGGCTCCGGCGGTCGGAACACTGAAGCTTTCTTC.

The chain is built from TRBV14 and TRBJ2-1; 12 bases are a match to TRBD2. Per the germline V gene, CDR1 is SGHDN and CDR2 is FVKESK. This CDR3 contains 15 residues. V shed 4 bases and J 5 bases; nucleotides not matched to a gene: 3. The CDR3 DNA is TGTGCCAGCAGCCGCCGGACTAGCGGGAACAATGAGCAGTTCTTC. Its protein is CASSRRTSGNNEQFF.

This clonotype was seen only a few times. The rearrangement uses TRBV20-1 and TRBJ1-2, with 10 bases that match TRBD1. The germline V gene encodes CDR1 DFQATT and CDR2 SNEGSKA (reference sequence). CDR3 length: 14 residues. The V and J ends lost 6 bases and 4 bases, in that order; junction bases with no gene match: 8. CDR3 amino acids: CSASRDRGSYGYTF. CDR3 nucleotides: TGCAGTGCCTCCCGGGACAGGGGATCCTATGGCTACACCTTC.